This TCR beta chain was recovered during a study of high-grade serous ovarian cancer treatment subgroups. Study-wide background: Samples averaged approximately 15,000 reads and several thousand unique TCR beta rearrangements.

Study results and limitations: Spatial context was lost because tumors were sequenced in bulk. Same-patient tumor repertoires overlapped at about 0.1 to 0.79; different patients barely overlapped.

The tumor samples were collected prior to definitive surgery or chemotherapy. V was clipped by 0 bases and J by 8 bases, with 15 bases between them. CDR3 length: 15 residues. Germline V gene lookup returns CDR1 SGHRS and CDR2 YFSETQ. Comments on this clone: Its specificity is unknown.

Here immunoSEQ multiplex PCR was the method, and the copy in TCRdb shows in-frame clones only, minus some. The data contain about 16,000 clones, roughly nine tenths of them singletons. The sequenced sample consisted of tumor tissue. This chain joins TRBV5-1 and TRBJ2-1; D is possibly TRBD2 (7 bases). The receptor's source is a human donor with high-grade serous ovarian cancer. This chain's CDR3 is CASSLEGGPLDEQFF. The CDR3 DNA is TGCGCCAGCAGCTTGGAGGGGGGGCCTTTGGATGAGCAGTTCTTC.